The 24 T cell receptor beta chains below come from one sample, sequenced in a study of graft-versus-host responses after intestinal transplantation (dated by TCRdb to about 2021). Preparation of the library involved the immunoSEQ multiplex PCR assay. Held by TCRdb, this immuneACCESS table contains in-frame sequences only and omits some clones. Under half of the omission traces to an unresolved V gene where checked; the cause of the rest is unknown. Across this sample there are some 120,000 clones, with 90% seen only once. Approximately 0.17% of the sample lies in the top ten. Antigens for these TCRs are unknown. Per the publication, the time point label means: cells obtained before transplantation from donor or recipient. The sample here was unstimulated CD4+ T cells sorted from spleen or lymph node cells, taken before intestinal transplant. Receptor source: a human donor who received an intestinal transplant.

The chain combines TRBV5-1 with TRBJ2-3; TRBD1 matches at 7 bases. This CDR3 comprises 16 residues. CDR1 is SGHRS and CDR2 is YFSETQ in the germline V gene. V shed 4 bases and J 0 bases; nucleotides not matched to a gene: 8. The CDR3, as DNA: TGCGCCAGCAGCCCCCGGACAGGTGTGAGCACAGATACGCAGTATTTT. Amino acid sequence: CASSPRTGVSTDTQYF.

The chain is built from TRBV27 and TRBJ1-4; D is ambiguous. The CDR3 runs 12 residues. The germline V gene has CDR1 MNHEY and CDR2 SMNVEV (reference sequence). V gave up 2 bases and J gave up 8 bases, with 6 bases separating them. The DNA of the CDR3 is TGTGCCAGCAGTTTAGAGGAGGAAAAACTGTTTTTT. It codes for CASSLEEEKLFF.

This clone appeared a single time. This rearrangement joins TRBV2 to TRBJ2-2; 13 bases are shared with TRBD2. Germline trimming cut 2 bases from V and 1 base from J; bases unmatched to any gene: 4. CDR3 length: 18 amino acids. Germline values: CDR1 SNHLY, CDR2 FYNNEI. CDR3 nucleotides: TGTGCCAGCAGTGAAAGGTGGACTAGCGGGGGGAACACCGGGGAGCTGTTTTTT. Translation: CASSERWTSGGNTGELFF.

CDR3 in DNA: TGTGCCAGCAGCTTAGGTACTAGGACTAGCGCCCACGAGCAGTACTTC. Its translation: CASSLGTRTSAHEQYF. The chain is built from TRBV11-2 and TRBJ2-7; TRBD2 aligns across 9 bases. Germline trimming cut 1 base from V and 5 bases from J; bases unmatched to any gene: 9. Germline V gene lookup returns CDR1 SGHAT and CDR2 FQNNGV. The CDR3 sequence is 16 residues long.

The J gene is TRBJ2-1, the V gene TRBV7-2; TRBD1 matches at 8 bases. This CDR3 has 15 residues. The junction had 7 bases not matched to a gene; V was cut back by 1 base and J by 8 bases. Germline CDR1 is SGHTA and CDR2 is FQGNSA. In DNA form, the CDR3 reads TGTGCCAGCAGCTTAGTAGGGACAGGCTTCGATGAGCAGTTCTTC. Amino acid sequence: CASSLVGTGFDEQFF.

This clone was observed a single time. V and J are TRBV19 and TRBJ1-2, with D possibly TRBD1 on 6 matching bases. The CDR3 has 14 amino acids. The V gene lost 1 base and the J gene lost 1 base, with 7 bases spanning the gap. Germline CDR1 is LNHDA and CDR2 is SQIVND (reference sequence). The CDR3 nucleotides are TGTGCCAGTAGTATAGGGACAGTTAACTATGGCTACACCTTC. This codes for CASSIGTVNYGYTF.

This clone turned up a few times. The V gene is TRBV15, the J gene TRBJ2-1; D unclear. Per germline, CDR1 LNHNV and CDR2 YYDKDF (reference sequence). CDR3 length: 14 residues. With 2 bases removed from V and 0 bases from J, the gap between germline ends came to 5 bases. CDR3 bases: TGTGCCACCAGCAGACTAGGCTCCTACAATGAGCAGTTCTTC. This translates into CATSRLGSYNEQFF.

This rearrangement joins TRBV29-1 to TRBJ2-3; TRBD1 agrees at 8 bases. Germline V gene sequence: CDR1 SQVTM, CDR2 ANQGSEA. V lost 1 base and J lost 2; bases outside the gene matches: 5. This CDR3 has 15 residues. The CDR3 DNA is TGCAGCGTTGAAGCGGGGACAGGTAACACAGATACGCAGTATTTT. Encoded protein: CSVEAGTGNTDTQYF.

J is TRBJ1-1 and V is TRBV6-5, with unresolved D. CDR3 size: 14 residues. Trimming removed 6 bases from V and 1 base from J, with 12 bases in between. Looked up from germline, CDR1 is MNHEY and CDR2 is SVGAGI. CDR3 coding DNA: TGTGCCAGCAGACGGCGCGACACGAACACTGAAGCTTTCTTT. Its protein product is CASRRRDTNTEAFF.

This chain joins TRBV28 and TRBJ1-2; D is undetermined. This CDR3 has 13 residues. Germline V gene lookup returns CDR1 MDHEN and CDR2 SYDVKM. The V end lost 2 bases, the J end lost 4 bases, and 8 bases lay between the germline ends. The CDR3 coding sequence is TGTGCCAGCAGTTTAGAATGGCTCTATGGCTACACCTTC. As protein: CASSLEWLYGYTF.

The genes are TRBV27 and TRBJ2-1; 10 nucleotides align to TRBD2. J was trimmed by 6 bases and V by 5 bases; bases with no gene match: 10. CDR3 size: 16 residues. Germline values: CDR1 MNHEY, CDR2 SMNVEV (reference sequence). The CDR3 is CASSPRLAGASNEQFF. The DNA for the CDR3 is TGTGCCAGCAGTCCCCGGCTAGCGGGAGCCTCCAATGAGCAGTTCTTC.

About this clone: Other DNA variants within this sample encode the same CDR3. This chain joins TRBV28 and TRBJ1-1; a weak D match, TRBD1 (5 bases). This CDR3 comprises 14 residues. In germline, CDR1 is MDHEN, CDR2 SYDVKM. V was pared by 3 bases and J by 0 bases, with 8 bases between. CDR3 DNA sequence: TGTGCCAGCAGTTTGGGAGGGGTGAACACTGAAGCTTTCTTT. Translating it yields CASSLGGVNTEAFF. The variable domain in full, completed from reference TRBV28 and TRBJ1-1, reads DVKVTQSSRYLVKRTGEKVFLECVQDMDHENMFWYRQDPGLGLRLIYFSYDVKMKEKGDIPEGYSVSREKKERFSLILESASTNQTSMYLCASSLGGVNTEAFFGQGTRLTVV.

This clone has a single count. The gene calls are TRBV7-9 and TRBJ1-5; TRBD1 is a possible D gene (5 bases). The CDR3 is 14 residues long. Trimming removed 2 bases at V and 3 bases at J, with 8 bases between. Germline values: CDR1 SEHNR, CDR2 FQNEAQ (reference sequence). The CDR3 here is CASSLMTVNQPQHF. CDR3 DNA sequence: TGTGCCAGCAGCTTAATGACAGTCAATCAGCCCCAGCATTTT. The full variable domain, with the rest looked up from reference TRBV7-9 and TRBJ1-5, is DTGVSQNPRHKITKRGQNVTFRCDPISEHNRLYWYRQTLGQGPEFLTYFQNEAQLEKSRLLSDRFSAERPKGSFSTLEIQRTEQGDSAMYLCASSLMTVNQPQHFGDGTRLSIL.

The chain recombines TRBV19 with TRBJ1-5, with TRBD1 as a possible D gene (6 bases). V lost 3 bases and J lost 4, with 13 bases in between. The CDR3 extends over 15 amino acids. Germline V gene lookup returns CDR1 LNHDA and CDR2 SQIVND (reference sequence). CDR3 in amino acids: CASSIPRQENQPQHF. The CDR3, as DNA: TGTGCCAGTAGTATCCCCAGACAGGAGAATCAGCCCCAGCATTTT. Full variable domain (missing parts from reference TRBV19 and TRBJ1-5): DGGITQSPKYLFRKEGQNVTLSCEQNLNHDAMYWYRQDPGQGLRLIYYSQIVNDFQKGDIAEGYSVSREKKESFPLTVTSAQKNPTAFYLCASSIPRQENQPQHFGDGTRLSIL.

The chain uses TRBV5-6 and TRBJ2-5, with D tentatively TRBD2 (5 bases). V shed 3 bases and J shed 5 bases, with 14 bases lying between them. Per the germline V gene, CDR1 is SGHDT and CDR2 is YYEEEE. The CDR3 is made up of 14 amino acids. The CDR3 protein is CASSSDWGTETQYF. CDR3 bases: TGTGCCAGCAGCTCGGACTGGGGAACGGAGACCCAGTACTTC.

The chain combines TRBV30 with TRBJ2-3, with 14 bases identical to TRBD2. J lost 2 bases, V lost 4 bases, and 8 bases had no gene match. The CDR3 runs to 17 residues. From germline, CDR1 is GTSNPN and CDR2 SVGIG (reference sequence). The CDR3 region is CAWNSGLAGGHTDTQYF. DNA of the CDR3: TGTGCCTGGAACTCCGGACTAGCGGGGGGACACACAGATACGCAGTATTTT.

This chain uses TRBV7-8 with TRBJ2-5; TRBD1 is a possible D gene (5 bases). Trimming took 5 bases from V and 5 from J, leaving 15 bases between them. This CDR3 is 14 amino acids long. Germline V CDR1 and CDR2: SGHVS, FQNEAQ. CDR3 nucleotide sequence: TGTGCCAGCAGCCCCTTGACAGTAGGGGAGACCCAGTACTTC. Residues: CASSPLTVGETQYF.

The CDR3 coding sequence is TGTGCCAGCAGCGTAGGAGATAGCGGGACGTACGAGCAGTACTTC. This sequence encodes CASSVGDSGTYEQYF. The chain employs TRBV9 and TRBJ2-7; the match to TRBD2 covers 8 bases. Germline lookup yields CDR1 SGDLS and CDR2 YYNGEE. The junction had 6 bases not matched to a gene; V was cut back by 0 bases and J by 4 bases. There are 15 residues in the CDR3. Filled out from reference TRBV9 and TRBJ2-7, the complete variable domain reads DSGVTQTPKHLITATGQRVTLRCSPRSGDLSVYWYQQSLDQGLQFLIQYYNGEERAKGNILERFSAQQFPDLHSELNLSSLELGDSALYFCASSVGDSGTYEQYFGPGTRLTVT.

The rearrangement links TRBV11-2 to TRBJ1-2; 9 positions agree with TRBD1. Trimming cost V 0 bases and J 3 bases; bases outside gene matches: 11. Germline CDR1 reads SGHAT; CDR2 reads FQNNGV. There are 18 residues in the CDR3. DNA for the CDR3: TGTGCCAGCAGCTTAGATCGTCCGGGACAGGGAGGGGACTATGGCTACACCTTC. Amino acids: CASSLDRPGQGGDYGYTF.

The rearrangement joins TRBV5-5 to TRBJ2-7, with D tentatively TRBD1 (5 bases). With 0 bases removed from V and 2 bases from J, the gap between germline ends came to 6 bases. This CDR3 spans 13 amino acids. Germline-derived CDR1 and CDR2 are SGHKS and YYEKEE (reference sequence). The CDR3 coding sequence is TGTGCCAGCAGCTTGGGGGGCCCCTACGAGCAGTACTTC. It encodes CASSLGGPYEQYF.

The V and J genes are TRBV7-9 and TRBJ2-5, with a possible D match to TRBD1 (5 bases). The CDR3 spans 17 residues. The V and J ends lost 1 base and 3 bases respectively, with 18 bases between them. Looked up from germline, CDR1 is SEHNR and CDR2 is FQNEAQ (reference sequence). The CDR3 DNA follows: TGTGCCAGCAGCTTAGAAGGGGCGGCAGAGGTGGAAGAGACCCAGTACTTC. It codes for CASSLEGAAEVEETQYF.

J is TRBJ2-7 and V is TRBV6-5; D is perhaps TRBD2 (6 bases). CDR1 is MNHEY, CDR2 SVGAGI, per germline. This CDR3 comprises 12 residues. The V and J ends lost 6 bases and 5 bases respectively, with 11 bases between them. The CDR3 here is CASRGGRHEQYF. For the CDR3, the DNA is TGTGCCAGCAGGGGGGGTCGCCACGAGCAGTACTTC.

This sequence joins TRBV10-1 and TRBJ2-4; 7 nucleotides match TRBD2. CDR1 is WNHNN, CDR2 SYGVQD, per germline (reference sequence). CDR3 length: 13 residues. Unmatched junction bases numbered 7, after V lost 0 bases and J lost 14 bases. As DNA, the CDR3 is TGCGCCAGCAGTGAGTCGAGGCTAGCGGAAAAGTACTTC. The encoded protein is CASSESRLAEKYF.

The chain is built from TRBV20-1 and TRBJ1-2; D is unclear. Trimming pared 3 bases from V and 8 bases from J, leaving 10 bases between. CDR1 and CDR2 from the germline V gene are DFQATT and SNEGSKA (reference sequence). The CDR3 totals 11 residues. The CDR3 sequence is CSASPKEGYTF. DNA for the CDR3: TGCAGTGCTAGCCCCAAGGAGGGCTACACCTTC.